The clone carrying this TCR beta chain has only a few counts. Its antigen is as yet unknown. Germline CDR1 reads DFQATT; CDR2 reads SNEGSKA (reference sequence). V dropped 4 bases and J dropped 2 bases, with 10 bases sitting between them. The CDR3 has 13 amino acids. Using a J-beta primer mix together with a sample-barcoded 5' primer, a second PCR was run for roughly 7 to 12 cycles. MiXCR was run by TCRdb on the 5' RACE reads, yielding one entry per CDR3 protein. Of approximately 1.5 million distinct CDR3 sequences in the sample, approximately 43% were seen once. This sample is drawn from a study of blood T cells in healthy people across ages. Overall study results and limits: The unknown donor CMV status may have confounded expanded clonotype changes.

The sample consisted of blood. The source is a woman younger than 30 in good health. The chain uses TRBV20-1 and TRBJ2-3; D call uncertain. The CDR3 reads CSAIGSLTDTQYF. CDR3 bases: TGCAGTGCTATCGGCTCCCTCACAGATACGCAGTATTTT.